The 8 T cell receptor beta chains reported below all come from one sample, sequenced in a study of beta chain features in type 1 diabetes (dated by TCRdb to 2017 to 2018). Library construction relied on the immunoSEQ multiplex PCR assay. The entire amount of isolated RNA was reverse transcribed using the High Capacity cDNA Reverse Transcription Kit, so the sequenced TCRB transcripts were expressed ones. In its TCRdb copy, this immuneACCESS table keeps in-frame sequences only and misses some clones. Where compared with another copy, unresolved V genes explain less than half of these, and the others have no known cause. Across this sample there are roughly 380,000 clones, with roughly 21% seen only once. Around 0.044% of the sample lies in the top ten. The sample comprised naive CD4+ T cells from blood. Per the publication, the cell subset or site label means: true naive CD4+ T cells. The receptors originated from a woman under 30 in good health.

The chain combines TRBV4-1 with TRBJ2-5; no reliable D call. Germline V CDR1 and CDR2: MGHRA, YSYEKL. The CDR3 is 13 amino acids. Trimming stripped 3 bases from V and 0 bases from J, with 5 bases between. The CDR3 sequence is CASSHPYQETQYF. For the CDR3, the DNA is TGCGCCAGCAGCCACCCCTACCAAGAGACCCAGTACTTC.

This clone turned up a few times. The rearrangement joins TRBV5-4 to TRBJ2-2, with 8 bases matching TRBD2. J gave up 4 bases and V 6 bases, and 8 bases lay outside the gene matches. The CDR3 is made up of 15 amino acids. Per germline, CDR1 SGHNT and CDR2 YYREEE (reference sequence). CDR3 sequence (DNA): TGTGCCAGCAACCCCGGGGGGGCGGGCACCGGGGAGCTGTTTTTT. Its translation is CASNPGGAGTGELFF.

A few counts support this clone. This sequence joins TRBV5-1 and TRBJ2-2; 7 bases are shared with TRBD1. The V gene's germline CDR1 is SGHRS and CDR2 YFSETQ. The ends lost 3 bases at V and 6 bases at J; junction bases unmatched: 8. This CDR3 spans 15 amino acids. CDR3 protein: CASSSRQGWAGELFF. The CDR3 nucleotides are TGCGCCAGCAGCTCTCGACAGGGCTGGGCCGGGGAGCTGTTTTTT.

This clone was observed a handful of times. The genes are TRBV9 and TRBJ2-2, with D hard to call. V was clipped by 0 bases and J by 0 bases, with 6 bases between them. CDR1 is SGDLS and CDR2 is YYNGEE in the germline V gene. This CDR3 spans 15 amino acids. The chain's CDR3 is CASSVGVSNTGELFF. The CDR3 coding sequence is TGTGCCAGCAGCGTAGGAGTATCGAACACCGGGGAGCTGTTTTTT.

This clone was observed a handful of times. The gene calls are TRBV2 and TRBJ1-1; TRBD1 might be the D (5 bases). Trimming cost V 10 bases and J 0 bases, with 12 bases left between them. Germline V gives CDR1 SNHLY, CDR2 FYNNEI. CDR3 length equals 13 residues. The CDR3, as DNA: TGTGCCAACCCGACAGAGGTGAACACTGAAGCTTTCTTT. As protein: CANPTEVNTEAFF.

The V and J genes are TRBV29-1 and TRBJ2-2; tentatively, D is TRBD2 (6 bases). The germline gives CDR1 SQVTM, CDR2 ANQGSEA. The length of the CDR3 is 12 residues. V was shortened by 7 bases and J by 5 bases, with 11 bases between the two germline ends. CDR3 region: CSGGERTGELFF. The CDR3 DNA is TGCAGCGGGGGGGAGAGGACCGGGGAGCTGTTTTTT.

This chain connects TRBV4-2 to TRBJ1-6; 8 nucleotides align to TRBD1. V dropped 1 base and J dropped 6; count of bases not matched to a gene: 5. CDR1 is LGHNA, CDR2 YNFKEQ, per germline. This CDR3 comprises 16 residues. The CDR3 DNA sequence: TGTGCCAGCAGCCAAGGCGAAGGACAGGGTAATTCACCCCTCCACTTT. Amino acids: CASSQGEGQGNSPLHF.

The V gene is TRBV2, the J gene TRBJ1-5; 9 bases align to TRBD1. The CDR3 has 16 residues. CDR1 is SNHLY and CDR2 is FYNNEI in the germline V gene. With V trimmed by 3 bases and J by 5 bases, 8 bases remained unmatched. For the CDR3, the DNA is TGTGCCAGCAGTGATACTGGACAGGGGTTGGATCAGCCCCAGCATTTT. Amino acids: CASSDTGQGLDQPQHF.